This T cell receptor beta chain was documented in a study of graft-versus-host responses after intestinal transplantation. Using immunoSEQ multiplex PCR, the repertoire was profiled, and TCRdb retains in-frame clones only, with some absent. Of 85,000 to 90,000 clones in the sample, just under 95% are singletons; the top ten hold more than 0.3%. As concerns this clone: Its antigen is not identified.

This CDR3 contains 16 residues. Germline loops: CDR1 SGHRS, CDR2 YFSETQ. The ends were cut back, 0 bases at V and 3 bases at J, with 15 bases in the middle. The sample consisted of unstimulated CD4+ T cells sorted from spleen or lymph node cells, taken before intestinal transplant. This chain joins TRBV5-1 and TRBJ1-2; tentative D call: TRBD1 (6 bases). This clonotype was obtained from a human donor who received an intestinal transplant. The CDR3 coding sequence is TGCGCCAGCAGCTTGGCCGGGGGGCGCAGGGACTATGGCTACACCTTC. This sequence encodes CASSLAGGRRDYGYTF.